The sequence of this TCR beta chain was determined in a study of metastatic and nonmetastatic thyroid tumors. Notes on the study in general: Reported TCR beta diversity, measured in blood and tumor, was significantly higher for malignant thyroid tumors than for benign nodules.

The CDR3 loop spans 13 amino acids. The germline V gene encodes CDR1 LGHDT and CDR2 YNNKEL (reference sequence). V was shortened by 10 bases and J by 2 bases, with 14 bases between the two germline ends. None of the patients had undergone any treatment ahead of thyroid surgery. Worth noting for this clone: The antigen is undetermined.

Using MiXCR, TCRdb reanalyzed the PCR reads. The sample holds about 33,000 clones, 10% to 11% seen once. The gene calls are TRBV3-1 and TRBJ2-5, with D maybe TRBD2 (5 bases). The source of this sequence is a female donor with papillary thyroid cancer or a benign thyroid nodule (not recorded which). Some clones in this sample may be carry-over from other donors' samples. Sequenced input: blood. The CDR3: CATLAWGQETQYF. The CDR3 bases are TGTGCCACGTTAGCGTGGGGACAAGAGACCCAGTACTTC.